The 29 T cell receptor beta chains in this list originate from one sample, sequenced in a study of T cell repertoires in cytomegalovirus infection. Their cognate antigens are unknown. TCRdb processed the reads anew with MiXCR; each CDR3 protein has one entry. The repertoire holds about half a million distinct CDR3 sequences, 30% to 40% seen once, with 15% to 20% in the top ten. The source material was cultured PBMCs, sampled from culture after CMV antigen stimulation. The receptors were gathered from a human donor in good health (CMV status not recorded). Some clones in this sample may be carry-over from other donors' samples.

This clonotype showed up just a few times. CDR3 DNA: TGCGCCAGCAGCCAAGAATCGTGGCTCCGGTACGAGCAGTACGTC. The encoded protein is CASSQESWLRYEQYV. The chain joins TRBV4-1 to TRBJ2-7; D is unresolved. The V gene's germline CDR1 is MGHRA and CDR2 YSYEKL. The CDR3 has 15 amino acids. Trimming pared 0 bases from V and 4 bases from J, leaving 13 bases between.

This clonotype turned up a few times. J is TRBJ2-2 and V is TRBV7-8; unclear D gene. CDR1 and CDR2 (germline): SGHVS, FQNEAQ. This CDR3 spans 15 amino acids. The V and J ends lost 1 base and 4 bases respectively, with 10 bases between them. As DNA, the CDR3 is TGTGCCAGCAGCTTAGGTCTGGGCGGCACCGGGGAGCTGTTTTTT. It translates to CASSLGLGGTGELFF. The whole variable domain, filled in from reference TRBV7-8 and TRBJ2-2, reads GAGVSQSPRYKVAKRGQDVALRCDPISGHVSLFWYQQALGQGPEFLTYFQNEAQLDKSGLPSDRFFAERPEGSVSTLKIQRTQQEDSAVYLCASSLGLGGTGELFFGEGSRLTVL.

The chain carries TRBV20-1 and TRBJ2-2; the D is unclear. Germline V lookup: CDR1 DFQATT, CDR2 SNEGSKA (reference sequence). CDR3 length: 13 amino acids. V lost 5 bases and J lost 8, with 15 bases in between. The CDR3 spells CSAVSSYSGELFF. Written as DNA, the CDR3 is TGCAGTGCTGTCTCTAGTTATAGTGGGGAGCTGTTTTTT.

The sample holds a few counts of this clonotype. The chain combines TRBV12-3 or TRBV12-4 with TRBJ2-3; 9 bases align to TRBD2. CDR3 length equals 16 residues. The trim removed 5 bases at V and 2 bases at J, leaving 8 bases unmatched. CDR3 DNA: TGTGCCAGCAGTCCCCACCTAGCGGGAATCACAGATACGCAGTATTTT. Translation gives CASSPHLAGITDTQYF.

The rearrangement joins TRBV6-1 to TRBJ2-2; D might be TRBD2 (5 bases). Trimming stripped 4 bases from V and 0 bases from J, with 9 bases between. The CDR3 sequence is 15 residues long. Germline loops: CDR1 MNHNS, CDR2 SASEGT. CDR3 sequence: CASSAFGTNTGELFF. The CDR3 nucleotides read TGTGCCAGCAGTGCGTTCGGGACGAACACCGGGGAGCTGTTTTTT.

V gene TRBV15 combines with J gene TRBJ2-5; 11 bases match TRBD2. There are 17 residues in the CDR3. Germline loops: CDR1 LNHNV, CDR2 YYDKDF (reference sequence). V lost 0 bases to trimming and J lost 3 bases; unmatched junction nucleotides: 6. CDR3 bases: TGTGCCACCAGCAGAGATCTGGGACTAGCGGTTAAAGAGACCCAGTACTTC. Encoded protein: CATSRDLGLAVKETQYF.

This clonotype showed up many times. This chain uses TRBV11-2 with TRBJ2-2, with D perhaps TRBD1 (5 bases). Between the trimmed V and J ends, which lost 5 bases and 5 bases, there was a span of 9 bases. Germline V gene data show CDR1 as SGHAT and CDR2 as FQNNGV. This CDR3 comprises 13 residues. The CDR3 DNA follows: TGTGCCAGCAGCAAGGGGTGGACCGGGGAGCTGTTTTTT. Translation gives CASSKGWTGELFF. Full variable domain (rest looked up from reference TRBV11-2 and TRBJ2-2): EAGVAQSPRYKIIEKRQSVAFWCNPISGHATLYWYQQILGQGPKLLIQFQNNGVVDDSQLPKDRFSAERLKGVDSTLKIQPAKLEDSAVYLCASSKGWTGELFFGEGSRLTVL.

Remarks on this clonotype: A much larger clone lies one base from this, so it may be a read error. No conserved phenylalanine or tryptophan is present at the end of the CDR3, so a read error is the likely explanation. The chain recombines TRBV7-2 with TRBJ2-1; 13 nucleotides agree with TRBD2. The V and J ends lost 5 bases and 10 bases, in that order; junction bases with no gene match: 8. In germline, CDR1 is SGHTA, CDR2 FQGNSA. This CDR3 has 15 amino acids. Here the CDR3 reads CASSPPGLAGREQFC. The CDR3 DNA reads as TGTGCCAGCAGCCCCCCGGGACTAGCGGGACGGGAGCAGTTCTGC.

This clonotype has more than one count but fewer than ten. CDR3 DNA: TGTGCCAGCAGGGCTGACAGGGTCACTGAAGCTTTCTTT. This gives the protein CASRADRVTEAFF. This chain uses TRBV6-6 with TRBJ1-1; 7 positions match TRBD1. V trimming: 6 bases; J trimming: 4 bases; junction bases outside the gene matches: 5. The CDR3 spans 13 residues. Germline CDR1 is MNHNY and CDR2 is SVGAGI (reference sequence).

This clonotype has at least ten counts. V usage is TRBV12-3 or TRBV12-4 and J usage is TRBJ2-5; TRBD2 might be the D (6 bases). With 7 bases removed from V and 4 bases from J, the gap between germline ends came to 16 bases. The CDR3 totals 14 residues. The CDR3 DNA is TGTGCCAGCAACCTTAGCGGAGACACAGAGACCCAGTACTTC. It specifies CASNLSGDTETQYF.

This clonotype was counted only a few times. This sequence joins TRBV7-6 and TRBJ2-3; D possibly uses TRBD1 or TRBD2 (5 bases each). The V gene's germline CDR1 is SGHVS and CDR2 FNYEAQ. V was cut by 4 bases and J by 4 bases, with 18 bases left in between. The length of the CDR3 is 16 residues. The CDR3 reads CASSSLPREYPDTQYF. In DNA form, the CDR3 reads TGTGCCAGCAGCTCCCTCCCCAGGGAGTACCCAGATACGCAGTATTTT.

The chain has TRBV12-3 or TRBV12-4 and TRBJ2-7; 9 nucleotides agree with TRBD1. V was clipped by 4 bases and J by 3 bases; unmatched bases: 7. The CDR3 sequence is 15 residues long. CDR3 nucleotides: TGTGCCAGCAGTTCTACTGGGACAGGGAACTACGAGCAGTACTTC. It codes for CASSSTGTGNYEQYF.

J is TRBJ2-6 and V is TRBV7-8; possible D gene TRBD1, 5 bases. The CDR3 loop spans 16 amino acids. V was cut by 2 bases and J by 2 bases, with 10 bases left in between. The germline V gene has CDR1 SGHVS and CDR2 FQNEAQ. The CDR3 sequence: CASSLSATAGANVLTF. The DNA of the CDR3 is TGTGCCAGCAGCTTATCCGCGACAGCTGGGGCCAACGTCCTGACTTTC. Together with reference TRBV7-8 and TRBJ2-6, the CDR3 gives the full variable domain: GAGVSQSPRYKVAKRGQDVALRCDPISGHVSLFWYQQALGQGPEFLTYFQNEAQLDKSGLPSDRFFAERPEGSVSTLKIQRTQQEDSAVYLCASSLSATAGANVLTFGAGSRLTVL.

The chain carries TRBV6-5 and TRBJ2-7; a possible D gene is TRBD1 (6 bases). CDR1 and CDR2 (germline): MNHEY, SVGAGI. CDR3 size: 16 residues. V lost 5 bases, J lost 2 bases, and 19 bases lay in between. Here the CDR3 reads CASSGSRGGPAYEQYF. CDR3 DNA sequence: TGTGCCAGCAGTGGATCCAGGGGCGGGCCAGCCTACGAGCAGTACTTC.

CDR3 residues: CASSRQGASYNEQFF. The CDR3 DNA is TGTGCCAGCAGCAGACAGGGGGCATCCTACAATGAGCAGTTCTTC. This chain links TRBV12-3 or TRBV12-4 with TRBJ2-1; 10 nucleotides match TRBD1. The CDR3 covers 15 residues. The V segment lost 6 bases and the J segment 1 base; nucleotides outside the gene matches: 3.

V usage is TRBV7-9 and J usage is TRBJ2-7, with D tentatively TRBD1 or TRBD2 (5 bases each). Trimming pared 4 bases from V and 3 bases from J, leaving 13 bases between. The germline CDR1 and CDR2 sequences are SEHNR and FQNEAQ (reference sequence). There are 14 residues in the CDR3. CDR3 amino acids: CASSSGTEGYEQYV. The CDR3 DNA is TGTGCCAGCAGCTCCGGGACGGAAGGCTACGAGCAGTACGTC.

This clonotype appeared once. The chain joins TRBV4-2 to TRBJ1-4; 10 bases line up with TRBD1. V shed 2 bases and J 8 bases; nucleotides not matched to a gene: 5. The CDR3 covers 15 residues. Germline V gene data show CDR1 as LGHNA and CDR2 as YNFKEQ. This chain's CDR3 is CASSQPGQGEEKLFF. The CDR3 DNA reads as TGTGCCAGCAGCCAACCTGGACAGGGGGAAGAAAAACTGTTTTTT.

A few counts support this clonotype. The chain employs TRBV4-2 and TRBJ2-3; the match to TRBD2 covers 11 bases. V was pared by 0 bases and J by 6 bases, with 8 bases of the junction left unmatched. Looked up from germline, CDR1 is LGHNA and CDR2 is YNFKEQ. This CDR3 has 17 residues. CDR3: CASSQDSRTSGYDTQYF. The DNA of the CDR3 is TGTGCCAGCAGCCAAGATAGTCGGACTAGCGGGTACGATACGCAGTATTTT.

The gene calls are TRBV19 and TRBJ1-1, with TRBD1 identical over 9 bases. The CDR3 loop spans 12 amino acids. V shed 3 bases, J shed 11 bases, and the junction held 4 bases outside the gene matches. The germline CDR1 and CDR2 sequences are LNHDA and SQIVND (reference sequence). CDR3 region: CASSISDRGAFF. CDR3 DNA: TGTGCCAGTAGTATCTCGGACAGGGGTGCTTTCTTT.

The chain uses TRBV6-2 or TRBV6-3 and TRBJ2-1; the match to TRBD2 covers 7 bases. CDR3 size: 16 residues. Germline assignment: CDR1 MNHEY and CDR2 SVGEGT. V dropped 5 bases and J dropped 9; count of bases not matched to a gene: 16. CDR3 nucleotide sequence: TGTGCCAGCAGTCTCCTAGCGGACCACGGGGGTATTGAGCAGTTCTTC. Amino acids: CASSLLADHGGIEQFF.

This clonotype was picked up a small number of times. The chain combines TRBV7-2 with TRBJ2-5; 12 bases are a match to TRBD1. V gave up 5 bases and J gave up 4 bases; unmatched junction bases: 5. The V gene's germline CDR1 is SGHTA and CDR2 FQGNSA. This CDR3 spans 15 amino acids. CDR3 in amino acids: CASSPGDRGRETQYF. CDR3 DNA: TGTGCCAGCAGCCCAGGGGACAGGGGGCGAGAGACCCAGTACTTC.

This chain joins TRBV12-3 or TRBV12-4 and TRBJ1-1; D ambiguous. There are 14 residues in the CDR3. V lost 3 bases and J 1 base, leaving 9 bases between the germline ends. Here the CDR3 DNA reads TGTGCCAGCAGTTTTTATGGCAGGAACACTGAAGCTTTCTTT. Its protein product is CASSFYGRNTEAFF.

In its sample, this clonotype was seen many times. CDR3 coding DNA: TGTGCCAGCAGCCAACCTTTCAGGGGCTCTCTCACTGAAGCTTTCTTT. Its protein is CASSQPFRGSLTEAFF. The rearrangement joins TRBV7-2 to TRBJ1-1, with D possibly being TRBD1 (6 bases). CDR1 and CDR2 from the germline V gene are SGHTA and FQGNSA. The germline V and J ends were trimmed by 5 bases and 4 bases, with 20 bases remaining between them. This CDR3 contains 16 residues.

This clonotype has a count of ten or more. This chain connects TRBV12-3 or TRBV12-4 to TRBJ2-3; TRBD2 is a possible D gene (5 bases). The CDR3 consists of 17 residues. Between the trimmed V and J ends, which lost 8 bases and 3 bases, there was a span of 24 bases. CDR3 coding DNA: TGTGCCAGCGTAAACCTCGAGCGGTTATCACAAACAGATACGCAGTATTTT. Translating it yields CASVNLERLSQTDTQYF.

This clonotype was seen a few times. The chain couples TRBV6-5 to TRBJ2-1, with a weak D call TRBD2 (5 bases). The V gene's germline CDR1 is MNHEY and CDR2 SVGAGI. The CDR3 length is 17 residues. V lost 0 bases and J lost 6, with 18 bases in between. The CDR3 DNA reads TGTGCCAGCAGTTACTCGAGACGGACCGGAACTAGCAATGAGCAGTTCTTC. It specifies CASSYSRRTGTSNEQFF.

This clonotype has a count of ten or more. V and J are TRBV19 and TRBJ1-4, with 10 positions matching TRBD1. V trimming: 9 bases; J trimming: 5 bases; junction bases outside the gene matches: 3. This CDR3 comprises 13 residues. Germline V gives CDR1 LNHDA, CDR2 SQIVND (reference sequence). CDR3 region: CASRTGGNEKLFF. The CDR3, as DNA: TGTGCCAGCCGGACAGGGGGAAATGAAAAACTGTTTTTT.

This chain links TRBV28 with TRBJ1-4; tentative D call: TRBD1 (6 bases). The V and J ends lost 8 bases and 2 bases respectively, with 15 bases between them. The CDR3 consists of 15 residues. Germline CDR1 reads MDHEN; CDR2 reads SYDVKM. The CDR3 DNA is TGTGCCAGCCGGGGGAGTAGGGGGACTAATGAAAAACTGTTTTTT. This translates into CASRGSRGTNEKLFF.

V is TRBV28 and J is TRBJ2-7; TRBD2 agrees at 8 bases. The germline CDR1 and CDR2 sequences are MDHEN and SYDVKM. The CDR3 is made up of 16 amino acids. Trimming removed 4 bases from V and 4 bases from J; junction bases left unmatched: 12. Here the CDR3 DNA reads TGTGCCAGCAGTTGGTCTTGGGTGGCTAGCGGGTACGAGCAGTACTTC. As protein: CASSWSWVASGYEQYF.

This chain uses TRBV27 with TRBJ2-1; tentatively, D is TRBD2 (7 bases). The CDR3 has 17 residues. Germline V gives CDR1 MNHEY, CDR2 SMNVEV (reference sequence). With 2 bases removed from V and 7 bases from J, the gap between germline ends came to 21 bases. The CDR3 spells CASSLKRGGLARNEQFF. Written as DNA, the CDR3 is TGTGCCAGCAGTTTAAAAAGGGGGGGCTTAGCCAGAAATGAGCAGTTCTTC.